This T cell receptor (beta chain) was recovered during a study of blood T cell repertoires in COVID-19. Study as a whole: The United States, Italy and Spain provided the acute and convalescent COVID-19 samples. T cells, B-cell-depleted T cells, or PBMCs provided the cDNA or gDNA that served as material.

This clone appeared a single time. Germline CDR1 is GTSNPN and CDR2 is SVGIG (reference sequence). The ends lost 5 bases at V and 6 bases at J; junction bases unmatched: 17. The CDR3 is made up of 16 amino acids. In the original analysis: Nucleated cell counts were estimated from reference gene primer amplification. Produced via immunoSEQ multiplex PCR; TCRdb's table is partial and in-frame only. V and J calls and clone size are copied from that table; D and trimming were computed from the DNA. The sample carries roughly 65,000 clones, approximately 86% recorded once. The sequenced sample was peripheral blood. The rearrangement uses TRBV30 and TRBJ1-2, with TRBD1 identical over 8 bases. The receptor's source is a woman aged 55-69 years with acute or convalescent COVID-19. The CDR3 DNA reads as TGTGCCTGGGAGGGACAGGAAGGGGTTAATAGAGATGGCTACACCTTC. As protein: CAWEGQEGVNRDGYTF. The full variable domain, in which reference TRBV30 and TRBJ1-2 provide the parts outside the CDR3, is SQTIHQWPATLVQPVGSPLSLECTVEGTSNPNLYWYRQAAGRGLQLLFYSVGIGQISSEVPQNLSASRPQDRQFILSSKKLLLSDSGFYLCAWEGQEGVNRDGYTFGSGTRLTVV.